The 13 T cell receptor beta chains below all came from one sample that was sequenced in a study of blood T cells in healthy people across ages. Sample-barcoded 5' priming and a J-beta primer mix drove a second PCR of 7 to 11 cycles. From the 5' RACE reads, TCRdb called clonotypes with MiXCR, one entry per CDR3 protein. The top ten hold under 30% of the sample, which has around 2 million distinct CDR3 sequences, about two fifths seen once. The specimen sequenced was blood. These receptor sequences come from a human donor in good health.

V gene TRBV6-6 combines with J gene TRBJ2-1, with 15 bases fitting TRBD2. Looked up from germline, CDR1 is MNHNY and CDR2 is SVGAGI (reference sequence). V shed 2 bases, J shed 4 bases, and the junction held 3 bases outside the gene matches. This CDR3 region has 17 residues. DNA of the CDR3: TGTGCCAGCAGTTACCCGGGACTAGCGGGGGGTTACAATGAGCAGTTCTTC. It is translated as CASSYPGLAGGYNEQFF.

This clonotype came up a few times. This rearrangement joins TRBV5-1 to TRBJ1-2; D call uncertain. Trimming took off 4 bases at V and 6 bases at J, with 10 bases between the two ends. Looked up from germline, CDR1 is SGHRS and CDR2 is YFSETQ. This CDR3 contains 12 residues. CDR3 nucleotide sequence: TGCGCCAGCAGCCCCTCTGTGGATGGCTACACCTTC. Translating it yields CASSPSVDGYTF.

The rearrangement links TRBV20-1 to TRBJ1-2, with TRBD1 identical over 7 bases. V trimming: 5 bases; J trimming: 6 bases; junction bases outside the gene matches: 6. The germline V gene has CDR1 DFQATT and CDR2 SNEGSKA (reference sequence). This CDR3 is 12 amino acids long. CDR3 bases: TGCAGTGCTCTTAGGGGGCGCGATGGCTACACCTTC. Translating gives CSALRGRDGYTF.

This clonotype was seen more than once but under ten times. DNA of the CDR3: TGTGCCAGCAGTGAGAGATCCCACTACGAGCAGTACTTC. The encoded protein is CASSERSHYEQYF. The chain uses TRBV2 and TRBJ2-7, with D unresolved. The germline V gene has CDR1 SNHLY and CDR2 FYNNEI. The ends were cut back, 3 bases at V and 3 bases at J, with 9 bases in the middle. The CDR3 contains 13 residues. Based on the CDR3 plus reference TRBV2 and TRBJ2-7, the full variable domain is EPEVTQTPSHQVTQMGQEVILRCVPISNHLYFYWYRQILGQKVEFLVSFYNNEISEKSEIFDDQFSVERPDGSNFTLKIRSTKLEDSAMYFCASSERSHYEQYFGPGTRLTVT.

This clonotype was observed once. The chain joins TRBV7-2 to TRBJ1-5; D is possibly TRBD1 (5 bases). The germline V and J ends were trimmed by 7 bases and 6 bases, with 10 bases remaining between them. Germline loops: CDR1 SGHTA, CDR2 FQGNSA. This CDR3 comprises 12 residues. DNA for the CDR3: TGTGCCAGCAACTTCGGGGGTCAGCCCCAGCATTTT. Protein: CASNFGGQPQHF.

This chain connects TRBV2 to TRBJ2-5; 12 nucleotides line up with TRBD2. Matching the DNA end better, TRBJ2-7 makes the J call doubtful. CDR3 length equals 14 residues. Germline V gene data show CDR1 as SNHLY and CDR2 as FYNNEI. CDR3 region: CASNELAGGYEQYF. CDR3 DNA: TGTGCCAGCAACGAGCTAGCGGGGGGGTACGAGCAGTACTTC.

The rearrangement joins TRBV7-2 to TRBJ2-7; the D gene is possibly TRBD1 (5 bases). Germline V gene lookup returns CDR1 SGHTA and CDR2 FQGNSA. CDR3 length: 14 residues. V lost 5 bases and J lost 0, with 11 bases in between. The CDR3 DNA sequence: TGTACCAGCAGCGAACCAGGGATCTCCTACGAGCAGTACTTC. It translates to CTSSEPGISYEQYF.

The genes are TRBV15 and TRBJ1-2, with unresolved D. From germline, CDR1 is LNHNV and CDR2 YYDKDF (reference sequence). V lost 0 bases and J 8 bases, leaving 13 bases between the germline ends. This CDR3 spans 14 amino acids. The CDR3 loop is CATSRDLGVRGYTF. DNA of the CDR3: TGTGCCACCAGCAGAGACCTCGGGGTTCGAGGCTACACCTTC. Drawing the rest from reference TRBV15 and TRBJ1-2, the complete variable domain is DAMVIQNPRYQVTQFGKPVTLSCSQTLNHNVMYWYQQKSSQAPKLLFHYYDKDFNNEADTPDNFQSRRPNTSFCFLDIRSPGLGDTAMYLCATSRDLGVRGYTFGSGTRLTVV.

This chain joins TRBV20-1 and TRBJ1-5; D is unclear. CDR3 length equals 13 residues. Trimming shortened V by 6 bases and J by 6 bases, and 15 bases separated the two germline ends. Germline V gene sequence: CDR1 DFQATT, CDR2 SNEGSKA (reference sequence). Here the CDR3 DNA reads TGCAGTGCCAAAGGGCTATCCGGTCAGCCCCAGCATTTT. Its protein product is CSAKGLSGQPQHF.

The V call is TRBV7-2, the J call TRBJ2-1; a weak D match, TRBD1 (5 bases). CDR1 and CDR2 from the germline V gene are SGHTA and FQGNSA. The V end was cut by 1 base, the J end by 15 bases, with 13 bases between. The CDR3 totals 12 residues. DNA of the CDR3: TGTGCCAGCAGCTTAGACACAGGTCAGCGGTTCTTC. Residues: CASSLDTGQRFF.

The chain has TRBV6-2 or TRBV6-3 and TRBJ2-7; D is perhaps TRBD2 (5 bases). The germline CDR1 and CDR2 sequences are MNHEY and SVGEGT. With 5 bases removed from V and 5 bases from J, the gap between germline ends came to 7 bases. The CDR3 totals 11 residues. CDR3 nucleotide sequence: TGTGCCAGCAGTCGGACTGACGAGCAGTACTTC. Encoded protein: CASSRTDEQYF.

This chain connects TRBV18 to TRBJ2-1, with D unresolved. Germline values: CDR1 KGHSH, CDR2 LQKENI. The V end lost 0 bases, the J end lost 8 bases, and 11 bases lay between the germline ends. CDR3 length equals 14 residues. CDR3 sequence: CASSPPNQPDEQFF. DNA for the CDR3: TGTGCCAGCTCACCACCTAATCAACCGGATGAGCAGTTCTTC.

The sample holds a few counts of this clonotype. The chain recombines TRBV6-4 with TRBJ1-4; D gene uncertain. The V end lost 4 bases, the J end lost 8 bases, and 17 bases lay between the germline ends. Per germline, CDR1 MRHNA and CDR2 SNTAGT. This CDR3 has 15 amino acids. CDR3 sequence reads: CASSVHPGREEKLFF. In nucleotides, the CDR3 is TGTGCCAGCAGTGTTCATCCGGGCCGAGAAGAAAAACTGTTTTTT.